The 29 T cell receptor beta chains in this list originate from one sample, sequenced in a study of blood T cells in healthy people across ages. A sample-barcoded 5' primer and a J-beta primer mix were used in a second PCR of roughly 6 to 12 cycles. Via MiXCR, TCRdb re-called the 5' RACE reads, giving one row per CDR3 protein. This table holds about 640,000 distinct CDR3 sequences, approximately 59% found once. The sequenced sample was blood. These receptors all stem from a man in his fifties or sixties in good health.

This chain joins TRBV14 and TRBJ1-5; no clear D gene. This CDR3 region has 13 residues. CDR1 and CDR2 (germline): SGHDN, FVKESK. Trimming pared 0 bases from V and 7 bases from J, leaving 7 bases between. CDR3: CASSQDHRQPQHF. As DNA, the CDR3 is TGTGCCAGCAGCCAAGATCATAGGCAGCCCCAGCATTTT. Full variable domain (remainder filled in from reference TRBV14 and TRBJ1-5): EAGVTQFPSHSVIEKGQTVTLRCDPISGHDNLYWYRRVMGKEIKFLLHFVKESKQDESGMPNNRFLAERTGGTYSTLKVQPAELEDSGVYFCASSQDHRQPQHFGDGTRLSIL.

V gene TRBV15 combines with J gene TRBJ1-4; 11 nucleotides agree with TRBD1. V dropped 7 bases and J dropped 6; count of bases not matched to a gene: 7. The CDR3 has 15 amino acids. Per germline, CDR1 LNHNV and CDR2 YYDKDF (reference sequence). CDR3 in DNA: TGTGCCACCACCAGGACAGGGGGCGAGGATGAAAAACTGTTTTTT. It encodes CATTRTGGEDEKLFF.

CDR3 sequence: CASSQELLDTQYF. In DNA, the CDR3 is TGTGCCAGCAGCCAAGAGCTTCTAGATACGCAGTATTTT. V usage is TRBV3-1 and J usage is TRBJ2-3; no clear D. CDR3 length equals 13 residues. Trimming pared 0 bases from V and 5 bases from J, leaving 6 bases between. CDR1 and CDR2 from the germline V gene are LGHDT and YNNKEL (reference sequence).

The CDR3 DNA follows: TGTGCCAGCAGCGCCCGAGGCGGGGGAGCCTACAATGAGCAGTTCTTC. Its translation is CASSARGGGAYNEQFF. This rearrangement joins TRBV9 to TRBJ2-1; 7 bases align to TRBD2. Trimming removed 3 bases from V and 2 bases from J; junction bases left unmatched: 8. The CDR3 consists of 16 residues. CDR1 and CDR2 (germline): SGDLS, YYNGEE.

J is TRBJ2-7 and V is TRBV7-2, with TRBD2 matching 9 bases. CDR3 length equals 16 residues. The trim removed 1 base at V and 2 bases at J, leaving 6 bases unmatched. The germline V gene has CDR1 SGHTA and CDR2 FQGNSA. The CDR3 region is CASSLVSAGGTYEQYF. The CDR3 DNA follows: TGTGCCAGCAGCTTAGTCTCAGCGGGGGGTACCTACGAGCAGTACTTC.

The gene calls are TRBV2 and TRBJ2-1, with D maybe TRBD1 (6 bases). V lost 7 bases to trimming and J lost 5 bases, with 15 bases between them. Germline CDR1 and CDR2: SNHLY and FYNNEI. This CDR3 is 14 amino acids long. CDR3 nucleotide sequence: TGTGCCAGCACCCCGGGACACGCTAACAATGAGCAGTTCTTC. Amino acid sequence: CASTPGHANNEQFF. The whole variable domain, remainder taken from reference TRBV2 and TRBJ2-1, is EPEVTQTPSHQVTQMGQEVILRCVPISNHLYFYWYRQILGQKVEFLVSFYNNEISEKSEIFDDQFSVERPDGSNFTLKIRSTKLEDSAMYFCASTPGHANNEQFFGPGTRLTVL.

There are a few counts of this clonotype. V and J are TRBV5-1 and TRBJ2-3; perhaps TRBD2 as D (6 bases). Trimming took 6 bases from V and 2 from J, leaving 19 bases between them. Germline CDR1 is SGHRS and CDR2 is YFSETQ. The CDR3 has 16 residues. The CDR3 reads CASTRGLQPPTDTQYF. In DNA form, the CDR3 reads TGCGCCAGCACGCGGGGACTCCAACCCCCCACAGATACGCAGTATTTT.

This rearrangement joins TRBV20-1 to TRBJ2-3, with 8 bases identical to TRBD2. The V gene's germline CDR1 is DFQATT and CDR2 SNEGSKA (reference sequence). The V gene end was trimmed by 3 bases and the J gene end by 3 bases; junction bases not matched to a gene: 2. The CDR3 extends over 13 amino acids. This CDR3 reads CSASGRATDTQYF. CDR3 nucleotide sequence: TGCAGTGCTAGCGGGAGGGCTACAGATACGCAGTATTTT.

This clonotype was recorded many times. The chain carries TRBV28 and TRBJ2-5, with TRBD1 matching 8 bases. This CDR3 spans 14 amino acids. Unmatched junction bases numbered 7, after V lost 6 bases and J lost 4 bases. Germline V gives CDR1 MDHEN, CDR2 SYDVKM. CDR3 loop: CASSLGQGVETQYF. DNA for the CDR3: TGTGCCAGCAGCTTAGGACAGGGAGTAGAGACCCAGTACTTC.

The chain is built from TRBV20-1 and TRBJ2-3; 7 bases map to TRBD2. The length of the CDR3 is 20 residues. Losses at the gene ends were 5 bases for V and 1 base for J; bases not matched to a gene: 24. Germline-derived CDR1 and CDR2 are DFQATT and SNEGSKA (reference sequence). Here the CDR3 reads CSAVPLSAGGGSIGTDTQYF. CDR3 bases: TGCAGTGCTGTCCCACTCTCCGCCGGCGGGGGAAGTATCGGCACAGATACGCAGTATTTT.

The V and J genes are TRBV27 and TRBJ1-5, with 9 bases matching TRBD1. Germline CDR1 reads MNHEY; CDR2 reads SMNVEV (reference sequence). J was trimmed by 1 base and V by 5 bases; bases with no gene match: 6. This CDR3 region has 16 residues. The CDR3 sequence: CASSTLGQGSNQPQHF. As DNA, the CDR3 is TGTGCCAGCAGTACCCTAGGACAGGGGAGCAATCAGCCCCAGCATTTT.

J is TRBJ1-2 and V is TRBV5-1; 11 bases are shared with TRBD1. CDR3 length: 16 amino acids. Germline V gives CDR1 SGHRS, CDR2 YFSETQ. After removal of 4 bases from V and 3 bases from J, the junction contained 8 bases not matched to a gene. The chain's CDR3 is CASSPTRDRGDYGYTF. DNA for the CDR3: TGCGCCAGCAGCCCAACCCGGGACAGGGGGGACTATGGCTACACCTTC.

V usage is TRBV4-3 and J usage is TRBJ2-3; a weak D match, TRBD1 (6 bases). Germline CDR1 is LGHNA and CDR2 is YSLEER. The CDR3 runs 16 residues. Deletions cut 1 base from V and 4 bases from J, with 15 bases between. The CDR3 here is CASSQGGRGIADTQYF. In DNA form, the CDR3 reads TGCGCCAGCAGCCAAGGGGGAAGGGGGATCGCAGATACGCAGTATTTT.

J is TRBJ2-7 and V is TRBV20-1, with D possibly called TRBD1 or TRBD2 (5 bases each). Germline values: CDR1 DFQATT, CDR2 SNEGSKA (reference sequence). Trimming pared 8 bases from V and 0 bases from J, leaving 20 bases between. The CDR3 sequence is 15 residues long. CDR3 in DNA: TGCAGTTCTTCTGTTGGGGGTAGAGGCTCCTACGAGCAGTACTTC. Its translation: CSSSVGGRGSYEQYF.

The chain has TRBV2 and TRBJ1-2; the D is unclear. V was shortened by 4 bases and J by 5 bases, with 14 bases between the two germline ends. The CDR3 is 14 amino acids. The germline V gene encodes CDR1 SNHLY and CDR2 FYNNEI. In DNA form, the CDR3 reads TGTGCCAGCAGTGGCCAACGGACCCCTTATGGCTACACCTTC. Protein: CASSGQRTPYGYTF.

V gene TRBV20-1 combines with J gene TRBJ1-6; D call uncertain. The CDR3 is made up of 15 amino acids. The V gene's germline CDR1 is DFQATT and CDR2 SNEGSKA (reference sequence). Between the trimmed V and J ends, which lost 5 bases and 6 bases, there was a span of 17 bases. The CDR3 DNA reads TGCAGTGCTCCTAACTCCCTGGGCTTTAATTCACCCCTCCACTTT. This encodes CSAPNSLGFNSPLHF.

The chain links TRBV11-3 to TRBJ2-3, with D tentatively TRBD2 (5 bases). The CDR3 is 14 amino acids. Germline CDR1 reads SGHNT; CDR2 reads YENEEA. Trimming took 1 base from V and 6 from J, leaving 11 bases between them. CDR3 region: CASSLGASQDTQYF. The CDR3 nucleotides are TGTGCCAGCAGCTTAGGGGCTAGCCAGGATACGCAGTATTTT.

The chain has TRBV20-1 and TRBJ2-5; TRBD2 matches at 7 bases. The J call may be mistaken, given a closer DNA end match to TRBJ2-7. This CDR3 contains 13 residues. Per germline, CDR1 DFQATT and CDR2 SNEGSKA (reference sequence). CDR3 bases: TGCAGTGCTTTACGGGGGGTGGACTACGAGCAGTACTTC. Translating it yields CSALRGVDYEQYF.

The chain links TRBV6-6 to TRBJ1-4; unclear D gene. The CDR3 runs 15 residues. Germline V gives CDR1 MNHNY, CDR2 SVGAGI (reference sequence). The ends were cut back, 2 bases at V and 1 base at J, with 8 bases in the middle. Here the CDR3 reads CASSYVDVTNEKLFF. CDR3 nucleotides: TGTGCCAGCAGTTACGTGGATGTAACTAATGAAAAACTGTTTTTT.

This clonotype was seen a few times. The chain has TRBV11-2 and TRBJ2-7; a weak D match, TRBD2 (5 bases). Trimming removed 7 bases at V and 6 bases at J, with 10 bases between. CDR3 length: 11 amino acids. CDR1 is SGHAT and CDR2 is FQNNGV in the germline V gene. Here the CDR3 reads CASNNGLEQYF. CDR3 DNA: TGTGCCAGCAATAACGGACTCGAGCAGTACTTC.

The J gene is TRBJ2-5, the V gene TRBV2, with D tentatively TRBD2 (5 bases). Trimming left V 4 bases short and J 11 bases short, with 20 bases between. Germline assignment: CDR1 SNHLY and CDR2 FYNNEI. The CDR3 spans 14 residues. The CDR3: CASSGYAGQYEQYF. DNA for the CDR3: TGTGCCAGCAGTGGGTATGCGGGCCAGTATGAGCAGTACTTC. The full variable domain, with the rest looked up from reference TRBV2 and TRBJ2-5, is EPEVTQTPSHQVTQMGQEVILRCVPISNHLYFYWYRQILGQKVEFLVSFYNNEISEKSEIFDDQFSVERPDGSNFTLKIRSTKLEDSAMYFCASSGYAGQYEQYFGPGTRLLVL.

The CDR3 DNA sequence: TGCAGTGTAGCTAAGGGACAGCAAGAGACCCAGTACTTC. This gives the protein CSVAKGQQETQYF. The chain is built from TRBV20-1 and TRBJ2-5; 7 bases agree with TRBD1. The length of the CDR3 is 13 residues. J lost 2 bases, V lost 7 bases, and 7 bases had no gene match. The germline V gene has CDR1 DFQATT and CDR2 SNEGSKA (reference sequence).

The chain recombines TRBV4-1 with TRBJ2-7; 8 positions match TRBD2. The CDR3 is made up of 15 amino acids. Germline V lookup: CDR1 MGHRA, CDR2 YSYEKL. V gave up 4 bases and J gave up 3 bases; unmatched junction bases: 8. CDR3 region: CASSPGAGVDYEQYF. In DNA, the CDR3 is TGCGCCAGCAGCCCCGGAGCGGGGGTGGACTACGAGCAGTACTTC.

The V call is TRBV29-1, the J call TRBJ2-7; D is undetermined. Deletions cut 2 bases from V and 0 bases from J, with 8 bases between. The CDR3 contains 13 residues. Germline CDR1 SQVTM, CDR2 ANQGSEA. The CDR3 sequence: CSVEHLNSYEQYF. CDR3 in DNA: TGCAGCGTTGAACACCTGAACTCCTACGAGCAGTACTTC.

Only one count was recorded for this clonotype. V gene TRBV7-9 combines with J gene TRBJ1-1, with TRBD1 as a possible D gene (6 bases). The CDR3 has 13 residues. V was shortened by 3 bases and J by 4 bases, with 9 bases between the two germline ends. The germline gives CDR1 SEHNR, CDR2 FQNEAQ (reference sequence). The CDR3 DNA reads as TGTGCCAGCAGCTTTGAACAGGGCACTGAAGCTTTCTTT. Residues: CASSFEQGTEAFF.

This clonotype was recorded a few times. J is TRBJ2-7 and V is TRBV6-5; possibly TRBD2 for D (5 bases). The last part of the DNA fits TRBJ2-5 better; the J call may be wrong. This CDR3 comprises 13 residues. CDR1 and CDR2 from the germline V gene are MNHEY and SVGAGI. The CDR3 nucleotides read TGTGCCAGCAGTTCTTCCCGGGGAGAGACCCAGTACTTC. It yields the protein CASSSSRGETQYF.

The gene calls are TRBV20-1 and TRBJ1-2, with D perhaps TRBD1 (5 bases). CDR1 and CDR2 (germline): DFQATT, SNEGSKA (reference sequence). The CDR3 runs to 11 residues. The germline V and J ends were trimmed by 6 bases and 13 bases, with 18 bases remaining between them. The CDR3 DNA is TGCAGTGCCGCGGGGGGGTTGGGTTTCACCTTC. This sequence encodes CSAAGGLGFTF.

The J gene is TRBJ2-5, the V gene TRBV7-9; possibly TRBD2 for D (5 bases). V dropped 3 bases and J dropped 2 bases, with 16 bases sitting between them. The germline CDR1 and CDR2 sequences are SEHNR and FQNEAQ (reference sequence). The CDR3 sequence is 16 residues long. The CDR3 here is CASSLGGPHTQETQYF. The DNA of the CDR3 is TGTGCCAGCAGCTTGGGCGGGCCCCACACTCAAGAGACCCAGTACTTC.

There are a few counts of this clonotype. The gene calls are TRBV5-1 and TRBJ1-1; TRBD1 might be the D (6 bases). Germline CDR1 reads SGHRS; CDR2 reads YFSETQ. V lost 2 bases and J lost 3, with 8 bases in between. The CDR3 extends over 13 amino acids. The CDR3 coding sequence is TGCGCCAGCAGCTTTGGGGGCGACACTGAAGCTTTCTTT. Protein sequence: CASSFGGDTEAFF. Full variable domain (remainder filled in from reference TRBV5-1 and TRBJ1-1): KAGVTQTPRYLIKTRGQQVTLSCSPISGHRSVSWYQQTPGQGLQFLFEYFSETQRNKGNFPGRFSGRQFSNSRSEMNVSTLELGDSALYLCASSFGGDTEAFFGQGTRLTVV.